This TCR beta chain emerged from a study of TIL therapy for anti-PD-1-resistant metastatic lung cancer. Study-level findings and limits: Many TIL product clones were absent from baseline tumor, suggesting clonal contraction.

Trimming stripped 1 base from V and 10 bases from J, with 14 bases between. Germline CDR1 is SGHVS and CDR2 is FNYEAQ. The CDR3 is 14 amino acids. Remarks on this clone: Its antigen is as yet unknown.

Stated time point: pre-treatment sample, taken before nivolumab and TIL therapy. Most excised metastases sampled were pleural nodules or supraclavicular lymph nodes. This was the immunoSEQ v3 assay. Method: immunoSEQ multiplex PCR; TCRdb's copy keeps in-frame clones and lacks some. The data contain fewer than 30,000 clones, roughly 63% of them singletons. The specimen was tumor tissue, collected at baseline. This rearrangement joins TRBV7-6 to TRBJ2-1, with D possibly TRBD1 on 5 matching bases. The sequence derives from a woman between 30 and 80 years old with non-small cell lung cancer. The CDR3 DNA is TGTGCCAGCAGCTTAGAAAGGGGATTGAGGGAGCAGTTCTTC. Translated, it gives CASSLERGLREQFF.